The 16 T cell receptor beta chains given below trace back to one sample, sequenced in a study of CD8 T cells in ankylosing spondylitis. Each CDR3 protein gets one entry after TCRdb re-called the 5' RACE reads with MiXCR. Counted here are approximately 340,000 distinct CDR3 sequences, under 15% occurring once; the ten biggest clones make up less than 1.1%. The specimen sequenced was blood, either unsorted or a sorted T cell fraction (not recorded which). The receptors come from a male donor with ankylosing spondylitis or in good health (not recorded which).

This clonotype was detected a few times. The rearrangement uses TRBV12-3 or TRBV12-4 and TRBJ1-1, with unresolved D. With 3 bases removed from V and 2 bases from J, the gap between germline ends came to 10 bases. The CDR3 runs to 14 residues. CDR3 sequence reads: CASSFGWLNTEAFF. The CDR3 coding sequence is TGTGCCAGCAGTTTTGGGTGGTTAAACACTGAAGCTTTCTTT.

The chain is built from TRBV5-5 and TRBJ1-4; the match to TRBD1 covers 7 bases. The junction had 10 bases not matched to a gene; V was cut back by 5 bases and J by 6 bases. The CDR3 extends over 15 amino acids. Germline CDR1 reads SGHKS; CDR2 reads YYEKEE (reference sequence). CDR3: CASSSQTGRDEKLFF. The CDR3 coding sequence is TGTGCCAGCAGTTCCCAGACAGGGCGAGATGAAAAACTGTTTTTT.

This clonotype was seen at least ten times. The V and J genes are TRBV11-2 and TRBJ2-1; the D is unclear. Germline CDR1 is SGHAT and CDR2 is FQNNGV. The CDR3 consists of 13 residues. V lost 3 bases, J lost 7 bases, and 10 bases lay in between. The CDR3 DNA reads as TGTGCCAGCAGCTTTTCCCTTTCTAATGAGCAGTTCTTC. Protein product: CASSFSLSNEQFF.

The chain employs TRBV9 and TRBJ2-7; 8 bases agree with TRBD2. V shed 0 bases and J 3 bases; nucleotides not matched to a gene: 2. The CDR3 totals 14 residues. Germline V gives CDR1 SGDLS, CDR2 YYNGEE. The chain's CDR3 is CASSVAGTSYEQYF. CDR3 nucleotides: TGTGCCAGCAGCGTAGCTGGGACTAGCTACGAGCAGTACTTC.

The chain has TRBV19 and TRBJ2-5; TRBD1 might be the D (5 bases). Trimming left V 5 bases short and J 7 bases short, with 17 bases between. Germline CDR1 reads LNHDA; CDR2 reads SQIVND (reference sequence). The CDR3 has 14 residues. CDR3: CASSHQAVQGTQYF. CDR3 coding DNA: TGTGCCAGTAGTCACCAGGCTGTCCAGGGGACCCAGTACTTC.

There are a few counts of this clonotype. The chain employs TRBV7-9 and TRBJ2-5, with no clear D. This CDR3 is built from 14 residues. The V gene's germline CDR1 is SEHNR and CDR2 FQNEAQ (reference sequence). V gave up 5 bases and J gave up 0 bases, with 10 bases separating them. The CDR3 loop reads CASSAMGYQETQYF. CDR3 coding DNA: TGTGCCAGCAGCGCAATGGGGTACCAAGAGACCCAGTACTTC. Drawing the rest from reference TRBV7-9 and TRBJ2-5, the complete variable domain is DTGVSQNPRHKITKRGQNVTFRCDPISEHNRLYWYRQTLGQGPEFLTYFQNEAQLEKSRLLSDRFSAERPKGSFSTLEIQRTEQGDSAMYLCASSAMGYQETQYFGPGTRLLVL.

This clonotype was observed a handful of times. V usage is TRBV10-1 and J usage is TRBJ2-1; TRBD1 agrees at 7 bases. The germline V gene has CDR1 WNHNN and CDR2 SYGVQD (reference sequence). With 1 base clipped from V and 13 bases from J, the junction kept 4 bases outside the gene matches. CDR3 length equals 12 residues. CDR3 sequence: CASSELGGGQFF. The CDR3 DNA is TGCGCCAGCAGTGAGTTAGGGGGCGGCCAGTTCTTC.

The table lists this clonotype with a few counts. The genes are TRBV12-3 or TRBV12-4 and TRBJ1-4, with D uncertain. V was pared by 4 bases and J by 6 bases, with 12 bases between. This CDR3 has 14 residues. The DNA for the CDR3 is TGTGCCAGCAGTTGGACGGGCATTGATGAAAAACTGTTTTTT. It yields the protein CASSWTGIDEKLFF.

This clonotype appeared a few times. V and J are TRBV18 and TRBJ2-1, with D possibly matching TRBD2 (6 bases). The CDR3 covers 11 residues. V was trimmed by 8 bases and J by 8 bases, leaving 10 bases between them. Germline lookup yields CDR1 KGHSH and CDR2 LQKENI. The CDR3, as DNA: TGTGCCAGCGGCCAGCGGGATGAGCAGTTCTTC. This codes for CASGQRDEQFF.

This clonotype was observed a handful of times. CDR3 in amino acids: CASSLAARGRGTDTQYF. In nucleotides, the CDR3 is TGCGCCAGCAGCTTGGCTGCGCGGGGGCGCGGCACAGATACGCAGTATTTT. The V call is TRBV5-1, the J call TRBJ2-3; D possibly corresponds to TRBD2 (7 bases). Germline lookup yields CDR1 SGHRS and CDR2 YFSETQ. There are 17 residues in the CDR3. V gave up 0 bases and J gave up 1 base, with 15 bases separating them. Full variable domain (rest looked up from reference TRBV5-1 and TRBJ2-3): KAGVTQTPRYLIKTRGQQVTLSCSPISGHRSVSWYQQTPGQGLQFLFEYFSETQRNKGNFPGRFSGRQFSNSRSEMNVSTLELGDSALYLCASSLAARGRGTDTQYFGPGTRLTVL.

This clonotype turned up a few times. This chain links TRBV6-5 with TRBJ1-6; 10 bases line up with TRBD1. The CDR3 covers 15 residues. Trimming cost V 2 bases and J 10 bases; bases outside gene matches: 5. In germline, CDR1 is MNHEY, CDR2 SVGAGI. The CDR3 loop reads CASSYGTGAQSPLHF. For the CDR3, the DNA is TGTGCCAGCAGTTACGGGACAGGGGCACAATCACCCCTCCACTTT.

DNA of the CDR3: TGTGCCAGCAGGCCGGGGGGCCCCATCCCTCAGCCCCAGCATTTT. Protein sequence: CASRPGGPIPQPQHF. This chain connects TRBV6-1 to TRBJ1-5; TRBD1 is a possible D gene (6 bases). Germline CDR1 reads MNHNS; CDR2 reads SASEGT. This CDR3 is built from 15 residues. V was shortened by 6 bases and J by 6 bases, with 18 bases between the two germline ends.

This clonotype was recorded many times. CDR3 sequence reads: CASSLGRDQPQHF. DNA for the CDR3: TGTGCCAGCAGTTTAGGTCGAGATCAGCCCCAGCATTTT. This chain links TRBV27 with TRBJ1-5; D not resolved. Germline V gene sequence: CDR1 MNHEY, CDR2 SMNVEV (reference sequence). This CDR3 is 13 amino acids long. Trimming pared 2 bases from V and 5 bases from J, leaving 7 bases between.

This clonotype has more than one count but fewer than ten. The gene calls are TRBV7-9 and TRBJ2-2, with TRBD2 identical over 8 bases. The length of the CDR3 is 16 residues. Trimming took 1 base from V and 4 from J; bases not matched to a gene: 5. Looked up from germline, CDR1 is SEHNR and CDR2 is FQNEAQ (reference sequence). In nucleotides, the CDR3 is TGTGCCAGCAGCTTAGATACTAGCGGAGGCACCGGGGAGCTGTTTTTT. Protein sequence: CASSLDTSGGTGELFF. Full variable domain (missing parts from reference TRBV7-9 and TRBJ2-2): DTGVSQNPRHKITKRGQNVTFRCDPISEHNRLYWYRQTLGQGPEFLTYFQNEAQLEKSRLLSDRFSAERPKGSFSTLEIQRTEQGDSAMYLCASSLDTSGGTGELFFGEGSRLTVL.

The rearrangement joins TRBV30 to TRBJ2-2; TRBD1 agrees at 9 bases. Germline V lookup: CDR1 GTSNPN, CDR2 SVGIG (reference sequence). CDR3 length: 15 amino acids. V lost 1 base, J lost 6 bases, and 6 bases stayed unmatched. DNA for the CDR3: TGTGCCTGGAGTGAGACAGGGGGTTTTCCCGGGGAGCTGTTTTTT. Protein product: CAWSETGGFPGELFF.

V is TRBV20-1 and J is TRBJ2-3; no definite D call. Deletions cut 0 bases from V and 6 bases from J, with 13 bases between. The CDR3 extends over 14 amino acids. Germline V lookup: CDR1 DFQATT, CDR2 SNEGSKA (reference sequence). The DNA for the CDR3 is TGCAGTGCTAGAGATCCTTCCCCCCCGGATACGCAGTATTTT. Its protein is CSARDPSPPDTQYF.